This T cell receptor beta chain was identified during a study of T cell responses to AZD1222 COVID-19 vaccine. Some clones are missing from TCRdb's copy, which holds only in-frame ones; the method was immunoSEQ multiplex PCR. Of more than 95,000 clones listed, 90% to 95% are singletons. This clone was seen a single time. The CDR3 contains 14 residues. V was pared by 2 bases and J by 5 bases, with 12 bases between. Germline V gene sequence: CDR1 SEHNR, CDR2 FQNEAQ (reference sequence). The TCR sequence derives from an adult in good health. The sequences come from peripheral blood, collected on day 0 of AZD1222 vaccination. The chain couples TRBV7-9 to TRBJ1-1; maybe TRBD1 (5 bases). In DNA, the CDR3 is TGTGCCAGCAGCTTACAGGGCCTGTGGACTGAAGCTTTCTTT. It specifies CASSLQGLWTEAFF.